A selection of T cell receptor beta chains follows, all from one sample in a study of cytomegalovirus exposure and HLA in healthy donors. Only in-frame clones appear in the TCRdb table, and some are missing; sequencing was by immunoSEQ multiplex PCR. Of around 90,000 clones in the sample, about four fifths were seen once. What was sequenced was PBMCs. The receptors shown here come from a man over 45 in good health and CMV-seronegative. Each CDR3 is given with its conserved first and last residue. Each record gives: clone size, J gene, V gene, D gene, CDR3 protein, CDR3 DNA. A D gene is named only where the DNA matches it firmly. Clone size is stated in some rows and not others, as once, few, many or a class when expanded.

few TRBJ2-7 TRBV6-5 TRBD2 CASSPGLAGDEQYF TGTGCCAGCAGCCCGGGGCTAGCGGGAGACGAGCAGTACTTC
NA TRBJ2-7 TRBV28 TRBD2 CASKRDATYERYF TGTGCCAGCAAGCGGGACGCAACCTACGAGCGGTACTTC
NA TRBJ2-5 TRBV4-2 TRBD2 CASSQGPLGTSGLRETQYF TGTGCCAGCAGCCAAGGCCCCTTGGGGACTAGCGGGTTACGGGAGACCCAGTACTTC
NA TRBJ2-1 TRBV5-1 TRBD2 CASSLGLAGSSYNEQFF TGCGCCAGCAGCCTGGGACTAGCGGGATCCTCCTACAATGAGCAGTTCTTC
NA TRBJ2-1 TRBV11-2 NA CASLSYSGTYNEQFF TGTGCCAGTCTATCGTACAGCGGTACTTACAATGAGCAGTTCTTC
NA TRBJ2-6 TRBV5-4 NA CASSLTGTGANVLTF TGTGCCAGCAGCTTGACAGGGACTGGGGCCAACGTCCTGACTTTC
NA TRBJ2-1 TRBV4-2 TRBD2 CASSPSTSGRAGEQFF TGTGCCAGCAGCCCATCGACTAGCGGGAGGGCCGGGGAGCAGTTCTTC
few TRBJ1-1 TRBV6-5 TRBD1 CASSYSTGGTEAFF TGTGCCAGCAGTTACTCGACAGGGGGCACTGAAGCTTTCTTT
once TRBJ1-4 TRBV2 NA CASSDLRAGDEKLFF TGTGCCAGCAGCGACCTCCGGGCAGGGGATGAAAAACTGTTTTTT
few TRBJ1-6 TRBV27 TRBD1 CASGPGDRASGTPLHF TGTGCCAGCGGGCCTGGTGACAGGGCATCAGGTACACCCCTCCACTTT
NA TRBJ1-2 TRBV9 NA CASSGRQEGYTF TGTGCCAGCAGCGGCAGACAGGAGGGCTACACCTTC
NA TRBJ1-2 TRBV18 NA CASSPGEGGGYGYTF TGTGCCAGCTCACCAGGAGAGGGAGGAGGGTATGGCTACACCTTC
NA TRBJ2-5 TRBV6-6 TRBD2 CASTPGGRETQYF TGTGCCAGCACTCCGGGGGGGCGGGAGACCCAGTACTTC
NA TRBJ1-2 TRBV19 TRBD1 CASIGTGRYGYTF TGTGCCAGTATTGGGACAGGGAGGTATGGCTACACCTTC
NA TRBJ1-4 TRBV5-1 NA CASSLGQINEKLFF TGCGCCAGCAGCTTGGGACAAATAAATGAAAAACTGTTTTTT
NA TRBJ2-3 TRBV5-1 TRBD2 CASSSGLAGAVGADTQYF TGCGCCAGCAGCTCGGGACTAGCGGGAGCTGTCGGGGCAGATACGCAGTATTTT
NA TRBJ1-1 TRBV19 NA CASSILRGSRAQSTEAFF TGTGCCAGTAGTATATTGCGAGGGTCTAGAGCGCAGAGCACTGAAGCTTTCTTT
NA TRBJ2-2 TRBV18 TRBD2 CASSPPMSGLAGTGELFF TGTGCCAGCTCACCACCGATGTCGGGACTAGCGGGAACCGGGGAGCTGTTTTTT
NA TRBJ1-2 TRBV28 TRBD1 CASSPPDRGLYGYTF TGTGCCAGCAGCCCACCGGACAGGGGTCTCTATGGCTACACCTTC
once TRBJ2-7 TRBV5-4 TRBD1 CASRTRTGEISYEQYF TGTGCCAGCAGAACCCGGACAGGGGAGATCTCCTACGAGCAGTACTTC
NA TRBJ2-1 TRBV29-1 NA CSVDGGVDEQFF TGCAGCGTTGACGGGGGAGTGGATGAGCAGTTCTTC
NA TRBJ1-2 TRBV29-1 NA CSMQSGNYGYTF TGCAGCATGCAGTCGGGGAACTATGGCTACACCTTC
NA TRBJ2-7 TRBV7-2 TRBD2 CASSLVGTSGTPYEQYF TGTGCCAGCAGCTTAGTTGGGACTAGCGGGACCCCCTACGAGCAGTACTTC
NA TRBJ2-7 TRBV7-9 NA CASIEQGFSYEQYF TGTGCCAGCATCGAACAGGGTTTCTCCTACGAGCAGTACTTC
NA TRBJ2-1 TRBV28 NA CASSLRQPYNEQFF TGTGCCAGCAGCCTACGACAGCCCTACAATGAGCAGTTCTTC
NA TRBJ2-1 TRBV18 TRBD2 CASSMGGRSQPSSYNEQFF TGTGCCAGCTCAATGGGCGGGAGGTCACAACCCAGCTCCTACAATGAGCAGTTCTTC
NA TRBJ2-6 TRBV7-3 NA CASSFLGQPLSGANVLTF TGTGCCAGCAGCTTTCTAGGACAGCCTTTGTCTGGGGCCAACGTCCTGACTTTC
NA TRBJ1-4 TRBV19 TRBD1 CASRGQTMRNEKLFF TGTGCCTCACGGGGACAGACCATGCGTAATGAAAAACTGTTTTTT
NA TRBJ2-3 TRBV29-1 NA CGVAGPLTDTQYF TGCGGCGTTGCCGGTCCTCTCACAGATACGCAGTATTTT
NA TRBJ1-4 TRBV4-2 NA CASSRDPPYLPPLQGEVANEKLFF TGTGCCAGCAGCCGAGATCCGCCATACCTTCCCCCCTTACAAGGTGAGGTCGCTAATGAAAAACTGTTTTTT
NA TRBJ2-1 TRBV7-9 TRBD2 CASSNSGRANEQFF TGTGCCAGCAGCAACTCCGGGAGGGCCAATGAGCAGTTCTTC
NA TRBJ2-3 TRBV28 NA CASSLPGAGSPDTQYF TGTGCCAGCAGTTTACCCGGCGCAGGGTCCCCAGATACGCAGTATTTT
NA TRBJ2-7 TRBV28 TRBD2 CASSFVRGPGLGTYEQYF TGTGCCAGCAGTTTTGTTCGGGGACCGGGACTAGGGACCTACGAGCAGTACTTC
NA TRBJ1-2 TRBV7-2 NA CASSRARLNRERYTHGYTF TGTGCCAGCAGCCGGGCGCGGCTAAACAGGGAACGGTACACCCATGGCTACACCTTC
NA TRBJ2-1 TRBV23-1 TRBD2 CASSRWREGRNEQFF TGCGCCAGCAGTCGGTGGCGGGAGGGCAGGAATGAGCAGTTCTTC
once TRBJ2-1 TRBV19 NA CASRPGLSRSNEQFF TGTGCCAGTAGACCCGGACTCAGCAGGAGCAATGAGCAGTTCTTC
NA TRBJ1-6 TRBV2 NA CASRGDYNSPLHF TGTGCCAGCAGGGGAGACTATAATTCACCCCTCCACTTT
NA TRBJ1-6 TRBV4-1 TRBD1 CASSRTGGGNSPLHF TGCGCCAGCAGCAGGACAGGGGGTGGTAATTCACCCCTCCACTTT
NA TRBJ2-1 TRBV30 TRBD2 CAWSPTGGREQFF TGTGCCTGGAGTCCTACGGGCGGGAGGGAGCAGTTCTTC